What follows are 3 T cell receptor beta chains derived from one specimen sequenced in a study of blood T cell repertoires in COVID-19. Repertoires were generated with immunoSEQ multiplex PCR, while TCRdb's copy carries only in-frame clones and drops some. Here the sample spans 330,000 or so clones, over 75% being singletons. Sequencing was carried out using PBMCs or T cells enriched from blood (not recorded which). The receptor set was obtained from a man aged 40-49 years in a cohort exposed to, infected with or recovered from COVID-19 (not recorded which).

The J gene is TRBJ2-5, the V gene TRBV5-8; the D gene is possibly TRBD2 (6 bases). The CDR3 length is 18 residues. V gave up 6 bases and J gave up 4 bases, with 28 bases separating them. Germline V gives CDR1 SGHTS, CDR2 YDEGEE. DNA for the CDR3: TGTGCCAGCACCCGGGTAGGCGGGCGGGGTCATGTTCGAGAGACCCAGTACTTC. Encoded protein: CASTRVGGRGHVRETQYF.

The chain recombines TRBV5-1 with TRBJ1-4; D uncertain. This CDR3 is built from 15 residues. V dropped 2 bases and J dropped 5 bases, with 13 bases sitting between them. Germline-derived CDR1 and CDR2 are SGHRS and YFSETQ. DNA for the CDR3: TGCGCCAGCAGCTTTGGAGGACCGAAGAATGAAAAACTGTTTTTT. Protein sequence: CASSFGGPKNEKLFF.

Only one count was recorded for this clone. The chain joins TRBV6-6 to TRBJ1-3; 9 bases match TRBD1. Germline CDR1 and CDR2: MNHNY and SVGAGI (reference sequence). After removal of 2 bases from V and 2 bases from J, the junction contained 1 base not matched to a gene. This CDR3 has 15 amino acids. The CDR3, as DNA: TGTGCCAGCAGTTACGGGACAGGGACTGGAAACACCATATATTTT. Amino acids: CASSYGTGTGNTIYF.